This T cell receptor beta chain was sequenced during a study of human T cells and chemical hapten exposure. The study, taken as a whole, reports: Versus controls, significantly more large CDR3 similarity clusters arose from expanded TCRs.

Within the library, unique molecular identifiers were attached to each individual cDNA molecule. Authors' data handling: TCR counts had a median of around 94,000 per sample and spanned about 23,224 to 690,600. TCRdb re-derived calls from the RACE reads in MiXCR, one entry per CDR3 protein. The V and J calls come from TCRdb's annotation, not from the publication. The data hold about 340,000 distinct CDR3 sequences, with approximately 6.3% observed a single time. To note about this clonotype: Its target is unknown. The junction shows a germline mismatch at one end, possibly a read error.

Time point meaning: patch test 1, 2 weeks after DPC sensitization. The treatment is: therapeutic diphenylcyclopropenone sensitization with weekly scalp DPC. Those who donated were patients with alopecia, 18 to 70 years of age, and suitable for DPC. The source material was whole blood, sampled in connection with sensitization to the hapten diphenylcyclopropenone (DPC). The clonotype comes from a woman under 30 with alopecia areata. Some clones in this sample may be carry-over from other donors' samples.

The CDR3 DNA reads TGTGCCAGCAGTTACCTGACAACTAATGAAAAACTGTCTTTT. Translating it yields CASSYLTTNEKLSF. This chain uses TRBV6-5 with TRBJ1-4; D remains unclear. Germline CDR1 and CDR2: MNHEY and SVGAGI. The CDR3 totals 14 residues.